Listed here are 28 T cell receptor beta chains from one sample, sequenced in a study of blood T cell repertoires in COVID-19. The protocol was immunoSEQ multiplex PCR, while the TCRdb copy is restricted to in-frame clones and leaves out a portion. The table has approximately 270,000 clones, approximately 90% seen once. What was sequenced was peripheral blood. These receptors all stem from a man aged 30 to 39 with acute or convalescent COVID-19.

This clone was seen a handful of times. The V and J genes are TRBV3-1 (or the pseudogene TRBV3-2) and TRBJ2-7; 14 bases agree with TRBD2. After removal of 1 base from V and 8 bases from J, the junction contained 7 bases not matched to a gene. This CDR3 is 16 amino acids long. Germline V gene data show CDR1 as LGHDT and CDR2 as YNNKEL (reference sequence). The CDR3 reads CASSQGRTSGRTQQYF. Written as DNA, the CDR3 is TGTGCCAGCAGCCAAGGCAGGACTAGCGGGAGGACTCAGCAGTACTTC.

The chain recombines TRBV7-2 with TRBJ2-3; 7 nucleotides line up with TRBD2. Germline CDR1 is SGHTA and CDR2 is FQGNSA. J gave up 7 bases and V 5 bases, and 6 bases lay outside the gene matches. This CDR3 has 13 residues. In DNA form, the CDR3 reads TGTGCCAGCAGCCAACGACTAGCTTATACGCAGTATTTT. Protein sequence: CASSQRLAYTQYF.

For the CDR3, the DNA is TGCGCCAGCGGACCCGGGACAGGGAAGACTGAAGCTTTCTTT. Translation gives CASGPGTGKTEAFF. This rearrangement joins TRBV5-1 to TRBJ1-1, with 9 bases lining up with TRBD1. Germline-derived CDR1 and CDR2 are SGHRS and YFSETQ. This CDR3 is built from 14 residues. The J segment lost 5 bases and the V segment lost 7 bases, leaving 9 bases of the junction unmatched.

This clone was counted between two and nine times. The V and J genes are TRBV30 and TRBJ1-5; no definite D call. Trimming removed 5 bases from V and 0 bases from J, with 11 bases in between. Per the germline V gene, CDR1 is GTSNPN and CDR2 is SVGIG (reference sequence). This CDR3 contains 14 residues. The CDR3 here is CAWSPVSSNQPQHF. The DNA of the CDR3 is TGTGCCTGGTCTCCCGTATCTAGCAATCAGCCCCAGCATTTT.

The chain combines TRBV4-1 with TRBJ1-4; TRBD1 agrees at 8 bases. The CDR3 sequence is 16 residues long. Germline CDR1 MGHRA, CDR2 YSYEKL. The ends lost 0 bases at V and 5 bases at J; junction bases unmatched: 5. CDR3 sequence: CASSQEAAGGNEKLFF. The CDR3 nucleotides read TGCGCCAGCAGCCAAGAGGCGGCAGGGGGCAATGAAAAACTGTTTTTT.

This sequence joins TRBV7-9 and TRBJ1-4; tentative D call: TRBD1 (6 bases). V lost 1 base and J lost 2, with 11 bases in between. Germline V gene sequence: CDR1 SEHNR, CDR2 FQNEAQ (reference sequence). The CDR3 consists of 16 residues. The CDR3 is CASSLGVGQTNEKLFF. CDR3 nucleotide sequence: TGTGCCAGCAGCTTAGGGGTTGGACAGACTAATGAAAAACTGTTTTTT.

This chain joins TRBV5-1 and TRBJ1-2, with 7 bases matching TRBD1. CDR3 length equals 14 residues. Germline V gives CDR1 SGHRS, CDR2 YFSETQ. V shed 0 bases, J shed 1 base, and the junction held 0 bases outside the gene matches. The CDR3 reads CASSLDRGNYGYTF. CDR3 DNA: TGCGCCAGCAGCTTGGACAGGGGTAACTATGGCTACACCTTC. Complete variable domain (other parts from reference TRBV5-1 and TRBJ1-2): KAGVTQTPRYLIKTRGQQVTLSCSPISGHRSVSWYQQTPGQGLQFLFEYFSETQRNKGNFPGRFSGRQFSNSRSEMNVSTLELGDSALYLCASSLDRGNYGYTFGSGTRLTVV.

The gene calls are TRBV18 and TRBJ1-1; D gene unclear. Germline values: CDR1 KGHSH, CDR2 LQKENI. The CDR3 totals 14 residues. Trimming removed 3 bases from V and 3 bases from J, with 11 bases in between. This chain's CDR3 is CASSPEYSDTEAFF. Here the CDR3 DNA reads TGTGCCAGCTCACCGGAGTACTCGGACACTGAAGCTTTCTTT.

This rearrangement joins TRBV9 to TRBJ1-5; 11 nucleotides agree with TRBD1. Germline V lookup: CDR1 SGDLS, CDR2 YYNGEE. The CDR3 loop spans 15 amino acids. The ends lost 1 base at V and 5 bases at J; junction bases unmatched: 2. The CDR3 DNA reads as TGTGCCAGCAGCGTATCGGACAGGGGGCATCAGCCCCAGCATTTT. Translated: CASSVSDRGHQPQHF.

J is TRBJ1-4 and V is TRBV4-2, with 7 positions matching TRBD1. The CDR3 totals 17 residues. Germline assignment: CDR1 LGHNA and CDR2 YNFKEQ. After removal of 3 bases from V and 1 base from J, the junction contained 8 bases not matched to a gene. In DNA, the CDR3 is TGTGCCAGCAGCCACGAGTGGGACAGTCAAACTAATGAAAAACTGTTTTTT. It yields the protein CASSHEWDSQTNEKLFF.

The CDR3 nucleotides are TGCGCCAGCAGCCAAGTGGGGGGGGCCAAACTGTTTTTT. It codes for CASSQVGGAKLFF. The chain uses TRBV4-1 and TRBJ1-4; possible D gene TRBD1, 6 bases. Germline CDR1 MGHRA, CDR2 YSYEKL. V was trimmed by 1 base and J by 11 bases, leaving 11 bases between them. The CDR3 extends over 13 amino acids.

The chain is built from TRBV5-1 and TRBJ1-2; D unresolved. Germline assignment: CDR1 SGHRS and CDR2 YFSETQ. The CDR3 totals 14 residues. V lost 0 bases, J lost 3 bases, and 9 bases lay in between. For the CDR3, the DNA is TGCGCCAGCAGCTTGGGTCCGGACTACTATGGCTACACCTTC. It codes for CASSLGPDYYGYTF.

The chain combines TRBV7-9 with TRBJ1-4; D ambiguous. The V gene's germline CDR1 is SEHNR and CDR2 FQNEAQ (reference sequence). The CDR3 is made up of 14 amino acids. Deletions cut 1 base from V and 8 bases from J, with 11 bases between. The CDR3 DNA is TGTGCCAGCAGCTTAGGACACGAAGGCGAAAAACTGTTTTTT. Translated: CASSLGHEGEKLFF.

The genes are TRBV18 and TRBJ2-7; D possibly corresponds to TRBD2 (5 bases). CDR1 KGHSH and CDR2 LQKENI come from the germline V gene. Deletions cut 2 bases from V and 7 bases from J, with 21 bases between. CDR3 size: 16 residues. This CDR3 reads CASSPSIRTPTDEQYF. The CDR3 nucleotides are TGTGCCAGCTCACCAAGTATCAGGACTCCTACCGATGAGCAGTACTTC.

This chain joins TRBV19 and TRBJ1-2; TRBD1 matches at 8 bases. Per the germline V gene, CDR1 is LNHDA and CDR2 is SQIVND (reference sequence). J lost 0 bases, V lost 5 bases, and 8 bases had no gene match. CDR3 size: 16 residues. The CDR3 DNA follows: TGTGCCAGTAGTGAGCCCCGGACAGGGTCTAACTATGGCTACACCTTC. Protein: CASSEPRTGSNYGYTF.

CDR3 sequence (DNA): TGTGCCAGCAGCCGACCGAGGGATACGCAGTATTTT. This translates into CASSRPRDTQYF. The genes are TRBV7-2 and TRBJ2-3; D uncertain. Trimming shortened V by 5 bases and J by 6 bases, and 9 bases separated the two germline ends. The CDR3 is 12 residues long. From germline, CDR1 is SGHTA and CDR2 FQGNSA.

This rearrangement joins TRBV4-2 to TRBJ1-2, with TRBD1 matching over 11 bases. CDR1 and CDR2 from the germline V gene are LGHNA and YNFKEQ. V trimming: 5 bases; J trimming: 7 bases; junction bases outside the gene matches: 9. CDR3 size: 15 residues. The CDR3 region has the DNA TGTGCCAGCAGCGGGCCCGGGACAGGGGGATTTGGCTACACCTTC. This codes for CASSGPGTGGFGYTF.

V is TRBV29-1 and J is TRBJ2-1, with 8 nucleotides matching TRBD2. V lost 4 bases and J lost 2; bases outside the gene matches: 4. CDR3 length equals 14 residues. Germline V gene lookup returns CDR1 SQVTM and CDR2 ANQGSEA. Here the CDR3 reads CSVASAGAYNEQFF. The CDR3 coding sequence is TGCAGCGTTGCGTCAGCGGGAGCCTACAATGAGCAGTTCTTC.

V is TRBV12-3 or TRBV12-4 and J is TRBJ2-3, with D tentatively TRBD1 (5 bases). V was cut by 6 bases and J by 2 bases, with 9 bases left in between. The CDR3 loop spans 13 amino acids. DNA for the CDR3: TGTGCCAGCAGCCTTGGGGCCACAGATACGCAGTATTTT. As protein: CASSLGATDTQYF.

The chain has TRBV7-9 and TRBJ2-3, with D maybe TRBD1 (5 bases). The length of the CDR3 is 15 residues. Trimming left V 3 bases short and J 5 bases short, with 15 bases between. Germline V gene data show CDR1 as SEHNR and CDR2 as FQNEAQ (reference sequence). The CDR3 nucleotides are TGTGCCAGCAGCTTGATCTACCATACAGGAGATACGCAGTATTTT. This encodes CASSLIYHTGDTQYF.

The rearrangement links TRBV5-1 to TRBJ1-5, with TRBD1 as a possible D gene (5 bases). The V gene lost 3 bases and the J gene lost 3 bases, with 10 bases spanning the gap. The CDR3 sequence is 14 residues long. The V gene's germline CDR1 is SGHRS and CDR2 YFSETQ. CDR3 protein: CASSYDSFNQPQHF. The DNA for the CDR3 is TGCGCCAGCAGCTACGACAGTTTCAATCAGCCCCAGCATTTT.

The gene calls are TRBV18 and TRBJ2-3, with 8 bases aligning to TRBD2. The junction had 8 bases not matched to a gene; V was cut back by 5 bases and J by 4 bases. CDR3 size: 15 residues. Germline V gives CDR1 KGHSH, CDR2 LQKENI. CDR3 amino acids: CASSALGGAADTQYF. CDR3 DNA: TGTGCCAGCTCAGCTCTCGGGGGGGCCGCAGATACGCAGTATTTT. The entire variable domain, with the rest obtained from reference TRBV18 and TRBJ2-3, is as follows: NAGVMQNPRHLVRRRGQEARLRCSPMKGHSHVYWYRQLPEEGLKFMVYLQKENIIDESGMPKERFSAEFPKEGPSILRIQQVVRGDSAAYFCASSALGGAADTQYFGPGTRLTVL.

The chain joins TRBV19 to TRBJ1-1; 8 bases align to TRBD1. The J segment lost 3 bases and the V segment lost 6 bases, leaving 6 bases of the junction unmatched. Germline V gene sequence: CDR1 LNHDA, CDR2 SQIVND (reference sequence). This CDR3 contains 14 residues. The DNA for the CDR3 is TGTGCCAGTAGAAACCAGGGGGCTGACACTGAAGCTTTCTTT. It codes for CASRNQGADTEAFF. The variable domain in full, completed from reference TRBV19 and TRBJ1-1, reads DGGITQSPKYLFRKEGQNVTLSCEQNLNHDAMYWYRQDPGQGLRLIYYSQIVNDFQKGDIAEGYSVSREKKESFPLTVTSAQKNPTAFYLCASRNQGADTEAFFGQGTRLTVV.

The genes are TRBV29-1 and TRBJ2-1; 8 bases agree with TRBD2. J lost 3 bases, V lost 7 bases, and 5 bases had no gene match. The CDR3 totals 13 residues. Germline V gives CDR1 SQVTM, CDR2 ANQGSEA. CDR3 bases: TGCAGCGGGGAGCGGGGGATCTACAATGAGCAGTTCTTC. Encoded protein: CSGERGIYNEQFF.

This rearrangement joins TRBV5-1 to TRBJ2-1; 9 bases map to TRBD2. Trimming took 0 bases from V and 8 from J; bases not matched to a gene: 6. CDR3 length equals 15 residues. Germline CDR1 reads SGHRS; CDR2 reads YFSETQ. Here the CDR3 DNA reads TGCGCCAGCAGCTTGGAACCTAGCGGGAACTATGAGCAGTTCTTC. It encodes CASSLEPSGNYEQFF.

The rearrangement uses TRBV23-1 and TRBJ2-7; 10 nucleotides agree with TRBD1. TRBV23-1 is an ORF for which the function is uncertain. Germline trimming cut 6 bases from V and 1 base from J; bases unmatched to any gene: 9. The CDR3 sequence is 16 residues long. In DNA form, the CDR3 reads TGCGCCAGCAGCCAAGACAGGGGGCCGGGTTCCTACGAGCAGTACTTC. Its protein is CASSQDRGPGSYEQYF.

The J gene is TRBJ2-2, the V gene TRBV14, with a weak D call TRBD2 (5 bases). The CDR3 totals 15 residues. Trimming left V 4 bases short and J 4 bases short, with 13 bases between. Germline CDR1 SGHDN, CDR2 FVKESK. The CDR3 here is CASSLTSVGTGELFF. In DNA, the CDR3 is TGTGCCAGCAGCCTCACTAGTGTTGGCACCGGGGAGCTGTTTTTT.

This chain uses TRBV19 with TRBJ1-2; 7 bases align to TRBD1. Trimming cost V 5 bases and J 2 bases; bases outside gene matches: 5. Germline CDR1 LNHDA, CDR2 SQIVND (reference sequence). The CDR3 length is 14 residues. CDR3 loop: CASSVQGSNYGYTF. The CDR3 DNA reads TGTGCCAGTAGTGTACAGGGGAGCAACTATGGCTACACCTTC.